The 11 T cell receptor beta chains below all came from one sample that was sequenced in a study of response to subunit inactivated influenza vaccine. TCRdb reprocessed the RT-PCR reads via MiXCR and lists one record per CDR3 protein. Among under 500,000 distinct CDR3 sequences listed, over 9.5% were seen once. The material sequenced was PBMCs from blood, taken around seven weeks after vaccination. These receptors came from a man between 45 and 60 years old who received an inactivated influenza vaccine.

This clonotype was seen a few times. The V gene is TRBV11-3, the J gene TRBJ2-3; TRBD2 aligns across 8 bases. J lost 5 bases, V lost 3 bases, and 10 bases had no gene match. The CDR3 length is 16 residues. Germline V lookup: CDR1 SGHNT, CDR2 YENEEA. The CDR3 nucleotides are TGTGCCAGCAGCTTCGGCGGAGCGGGAGCGGTAGATACGCAGTATTTT. It translates to CASSFGGAGAVDTQYF.

The rearrangement links TRBV4-3 to TRBJ1-4; no firm D call. Germline V lookup: CDR1 LGHNA, CDR2 YSLEER. The CDR3 consists of 16 residues. The V and J ends lost 0 bases and 2 bases respectively, with 10 bases between them. CDR3 DNA sequence: TGCGCCAGCAGCCAAGATTTCCGGGCCACTAATGAAAAACTGTTTTTT. Translated: CASSQDFRATNEKLFF.

This clonotype showed up just a few times. The rearrangement links TRBV12-3 or TRBV12-4 to TRBJ1-2, with a weak D call TRBD1 (5 bases). V was pared by 2 bases and J by 6 bases, with 13 bases between. CDR3 length equals 14 residues. For the CDR3, the DNA is TGTGCCAGCAGTTTATCGGGCAGGGTGAATGGCTACACCTTC. This gives the protein CASSLSGRVNGYTF.

The J gene is TRBJ2-7, the V gene TRBV27, with no clear D. V dropped 6 bases and J dropped 2 bases, with 11 bases sitting between them. The CDR3 spans 13 residues. Germline V gene lookup returns CDR1 MNHEY and CDR2 SMNVEV (reference sequence). The CDR3, as DNA: TGTGCCAGCAGATCAGTCCAACCCTACGAGCAGTACTTC. Translated, it gives CASRSVQPYEQYF.

This clonotype has at least ten counts. The rearrangement links TRBV5-1 to TRBJ2-2; no clear D. Germline CDR1 reads SGHRS; CDR2 reads YFSETQ. The germline V and J ends were trimmed by 7 bases and 1 base, with 8 bases remaining between them. This CDR3 contains 13 residues. Here the CDR3 reads CASRTVNTGELFF. The CDR3 DNA reads TGCGCCAGCCGGACCGTGAACACCGGGGAGCTGTTTTTT.

In this sample, this clonotype turned up a few times. The chain combines TRBV20-1 with TRBJ2-7; possibly TRBD1 for D (6 bases). Trimming left V 5 bases short and J 5 bases short, with 22 bases between. Germline CDR1 is DFQATT and CDR2 is SNEGSKA (reference sequence). The CDR3 is made up of 15 amino acids. The CDR3 DNA sequence: TGCAGTGCTCCCGACTTTCGGCAGGGGACCGACGAGCAGTACTTC. This codes for CSAPDFRQGTDEQYF.

This chain links TRBV20-1 with TRBJ1-1; D ambiguous. Looked up from germline, CDR1 is DFQATT and CDR2 is SNEGSKA (reference sequence). CDR3 size: 12 residues. Between the trimmed V and J ends, which lost 0 bases and 8 bases, there was a span of 10 bases. The CDR3 is CSARDGLTEAFF. The CDR3 bases are TGCAGTGCTAGAGATGGGTTGACCGAAGCTTTCTTT.

V gene TRBV28 combines with J gene TRBJ2-3, with D perhaps matching TRBD2 (5 bases). Germline V gives CDR1 MDHEN, CDR2 SYDVKM. CDR3 length: 14 amino acids. V was pared by 7 bases and J by 4 bases, with 15 bases between. The CDR3 nucleotides read TGTGCCAGCACTCTGGGAGTATTTGCAGATACGCAGTATTTT. The encoded protein is CASTLGVFADTQYF.

The CDR3 is CASRTTGGWETQYF. In DNA form, the CDR3 reads TGTGCCAGCAGGACAACGGGGGGCTGGGAGACCCAGTACTTC. The V call is TRBV12-3 or TRBV12-4, the J call TRBJ2-5; TRBD2 might be the D (7 bases). The CDR3 is 14 amino acids. V gave up 6 bases and J gave up 5 bases, with 16 bases separating them.

The chain employs TRBV20-1 and TRBJ2-7, with TRBD2 matching 7 bases. Looked up from germline, CDR1 is DFQATT and CDR2 is SNEGSKA (reference sequence). Trimming took 3 bases from V and 1 from J; bases not matched to a gene: 9. The CDR3 is 15 residues long. The CDR3 DNA reads TGCAGTGCTAGTAGTCCCCTAGCGGCGTCCTACGAGCAGTACTTC. This translates into CSASSPLAASYEQYF.

The CDR3, as DNA: TGTGCCAGCAGCTTGACTAGCGGGAGACCTTCGGGGACCCAGTACTTC. This gives the protein CASSLTSGRPSGTQYF. V and J are TRBV7-9 and TRBJ2-5, with TRBD2 identical over 12 bases. V lost 3 bases to trimming and J lost 7 bases; unmatched junction nucleotides: 9. The CDR3 totals 16 residues. Germline V gene lookup returns CDR1 SEHNR and CDR2 FQNEAQ (reference sequence).